Following are 6 T cell receptor beta chains from one sample sequenced in a study of graft-versus-host responses after intestinal transplantation. The assay was immunoSEQ multiplex PCR, and TCRdb's table has in-frame clones only and misses some. The table lists roughly 7,000 clones, 70% to 90% of them singletons. The specimen comprised PBMCs, sampled just under 85 days after transplant. The receptors were gathered from a human patient who received an intestinal transplant, so some T cells may come from the graft donor.

V gene TRBV19 combines with J gene TRBJ2-1; D is tentatively TRBD1 or TRBD2 (6 bases each). V was trimmed by 1 base and J by 5 bases, leaving 9 bases between them. The germline V gene has CDR1 LNHDA and CDR2 SQIVND (reference sequence). This CDR3 has 14 residues. The CDR3 DNA is TGTGCCAGTAGTATAGCGGGGGACAACAATGAGCAGTTCTTC. Its translation is CASSIAGDNNEQFF.

V and J are TRBV7-9 and TRBJ2-5; D is undetermined. CDR1 is SEHNR, CDR2 FQNEAQ, per germline (reference sequence). V gave up 2 bases and J gave up 4 bases, with 5 bases separating them. This CDR3 comprises 12 residues. CDR3 sequence (DNA): TGTGCCAGCAGCTTATTCGGAGAGACCCAGTACTTC. This sequence encodes CASSLFGETQYF.

The chain joins TRBV12-5 to TRBJ1-2; D gene unclear. Trimming left V 6 bases short and J 2 bases short, with 22 bases between. Germline CDR1 reads LGHNT; CDR2 reads FRNRAP. The CDR3 consists of 17 residues. The CDR3 DNA is TGTGCTAGTGGCACCGATTTGGACGGAGAGTGGAACTATGGCTACACCTTC. It is translated as CASGTDLDGEWNYGYTF.

This chain joins TRBV6-1 and TRBJ2-1; 9 bases fit TRBD1. CDR3 length: 14 residues. V lost 3 bases and J lost 3; bases outside the gene matches: 0. CDR1 and CDR2 from the germline V gene are MNHNS and SASEGT. CDR3 nucleotide sequence: TGTGCCAGCAGTGAGACAGGGGGCTACAATGAGCAGTTCTTC. It yields the protein CASSETGGYNEQFF.

The chain recombines TRBV27 with TRBJ2-5; D uncertain. The DNA end lines up better with TRBJ2-7; the J call may be wrong. The CDR3 covers 11 residues. The germline CDR1 and CDR2 sequences are MNHEY and SMNVEV (reference sequence). CDR3 coding DNA: TGTGCCAGCGGCAGGTTCTACGAGCAGTACTTC. As protein: CASGRFYEQYF.

The sample holds a few counts of this clone. The chain joins TRBV6-6 to TRBJ1-2; 7 bases align to TRBD1. The CDR3 has 13 amino acids. The J segment lost 6 bases and the V segment lost 0 bases, leaving 1 base of the junction unmatched. CDR1 and CDR2 (germline): MNHNY, SVGAGI (reference sequence). The CDR3 spells CASSYSTGDGYTF. DNA for the CDR3: TGTGCCAGCAGTTACTCTACAGGGGATGGCTACACCTTC.